Described below is a single T cell receptor beta chain sequence and its context. The data were obtained in a study of CD8 T cells in Susac syndrome. TCR beta sequencing covered blood CD8+ and CD4+ T cells. V was clipped by 4 bases and J by 7 bases; unmatched bases: 14. The CDR3 is 17 amino acids. Germline V gene sequence: CDR1 SGHRS, CDR2 YFSETQ. RNA, at about 0.45 to 1 ug, was reverse transcribed with random hexamers. The CDR3 of TCR beta was amplified by immunoSEQ multiplex PCR across 54 Vbeta and 13 Jbeta. MiXCR, run by TCRdb on the immunoSEQ multiplex PCR reads, gives a single entry per CDR3 protein. The repertoire holds about 440,000 distinct CDR3 sequences, with approximately 85% as singletons.

This clonotype was obtained from a human donor with multiple sclerosis. The source material was CD8+ T cells from PBMCs. The chain combines TRBV5-1 with TRBJ2-1; 10 nucleotides agree with TRBD2. CDR3 DNA sequence: TGCGCCAGCAGCGCTCTCCCGGGACTAGCGCCCGGGAATGAGCAGTTCTTC. Amino acids: CASSALPGLAPGNEQFF. Full variable domain (rest looked up from reference TRBV5-1 and TRBJ2-1): KAGVTQTPRYLIKTRGQQVTLSCSPISGHRSVSWYQQTPGQGLQFLFEYFSETQRNKGNFPGRFSGRQFSNSRSEMNVSTLELGDSALYLCASSALPGLAPGNEQFFGPGTRLTVL.